The T cell receptor beta chain under discussion was sequenced for a study of shared clonotypes between healthy human individuals. The study, taken as a whole, reports: It was the non-shared clonotypes that had lower generation probabilities than clonotypes shared by all four donors. In having few donors, the study represented limited genetic and exposure-history diversity. What naive subsets generally showed was a larger estimated richness than memory subsets showed.

CD45RO-negative CD8 cells positively selected for CCR7 made up the naive population, which excluded terminally differentiated effector memory CD45RA+ cells. The CDR3 extends over 14 amino acids. The germline V gene has CDR1 SQVTM and CDR2 ANQGSEA. V dropped 7 bases and J dropped 0; count of bases not matched to a gene: 7. A note on this clone: Antigen specificity is unknown.

About 33,000 T cell genomes (approximately 210 ng DNA) went into each sorted-subset replicate. Clones were read by immunoSEQ multiplex PCR, and TCRdb kept only the in-frame ones, dropping some. The data show roughly 2.1 million clones, with around 93% seen just once and approximately 1.7% held by the top ten. This chain links TRBV29-1 with TRBJ1-2; the match to TRBD1 covers 8 bases. The specimen sequenced was naive CD8+ T cells from PBMCs. This sequence was found in a young man in good health. Some clones in this sample may be carry-over from other donors' samples. The CDR3 region is CSAQGAETNYGYTF. CDR3 DNA sequence: TGCAGCGCCCAGGGGGCGGAAACTAACTATGGCTACACCTTC.